This TCR beta chain came from a study of cytomegalovirus exposure and HLA in healthy donors. As for the study in general: In an earlier analysis, 95 million to 140 million unique TCR beta sequences were found from approximately 190 million T cells. Regarding the study as a whole: TCR beta V segments were, for the most part, productive about 87% or about 30% of the time in an earlier analysis. Donor immune exposure was known only as CMV serostatus. In a later analysis, around 18,000 TCR beta sequences were associated with HLA alleles at 0.05 false discovery rate.

V gave up 0 bases and J gave up 5 bases; unmatched junction bases: 13. CDR1 is MGHRA and CDR2 is YSYEKL in the germline V gene. The CDR3 runs to 17 residues. Details on this clone: Its matching antigen is unknown.

The PCR employed 60 Vbeta primers together with 13 Jbeta primers. TCRdb keeps only in-frame clones here, not all; method: immunoSEQ multiplex PCR. The data show roughly 130,000 clones, more than 60% seen once. The chain joins TRBV4-1 to TRBJ2-7; 7 positions match TRBD2. The sequenced material came from PBMCs. This sequence originates from a woman in her forties in good health and CMV-seropositive. CDR3 sequence reads: CASSQDRSAGVMDEQYF. The CDR3, as DNA: TGCGCCAGCAGCCAAGATAGAAGTGCGGGAGTAATGGACGAGCAGTACTTC.